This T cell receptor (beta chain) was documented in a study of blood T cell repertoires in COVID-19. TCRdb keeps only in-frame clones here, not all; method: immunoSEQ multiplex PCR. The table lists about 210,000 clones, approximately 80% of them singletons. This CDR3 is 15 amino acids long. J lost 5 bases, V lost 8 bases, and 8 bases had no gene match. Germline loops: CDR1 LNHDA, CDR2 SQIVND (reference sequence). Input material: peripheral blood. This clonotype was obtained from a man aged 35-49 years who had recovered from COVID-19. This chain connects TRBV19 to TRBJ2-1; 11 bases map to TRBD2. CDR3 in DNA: TGTGCCAGTCTTAGCGGGGGGGCTCAAAACAATGAGCAGTTCTTC. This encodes CASLSGGAQNNEQFF. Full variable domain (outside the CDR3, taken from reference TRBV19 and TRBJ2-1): DGGITQSPKYLFRKEGQNVTLSCEQNLNHDAMYWYRQDPGQGLRLIYYSQIVNDFQKGDIAEGYSVSREKKESFPLTVTSAQKNPTAFYLCASLSGGAQNNEQFFGPGTRLTVL.